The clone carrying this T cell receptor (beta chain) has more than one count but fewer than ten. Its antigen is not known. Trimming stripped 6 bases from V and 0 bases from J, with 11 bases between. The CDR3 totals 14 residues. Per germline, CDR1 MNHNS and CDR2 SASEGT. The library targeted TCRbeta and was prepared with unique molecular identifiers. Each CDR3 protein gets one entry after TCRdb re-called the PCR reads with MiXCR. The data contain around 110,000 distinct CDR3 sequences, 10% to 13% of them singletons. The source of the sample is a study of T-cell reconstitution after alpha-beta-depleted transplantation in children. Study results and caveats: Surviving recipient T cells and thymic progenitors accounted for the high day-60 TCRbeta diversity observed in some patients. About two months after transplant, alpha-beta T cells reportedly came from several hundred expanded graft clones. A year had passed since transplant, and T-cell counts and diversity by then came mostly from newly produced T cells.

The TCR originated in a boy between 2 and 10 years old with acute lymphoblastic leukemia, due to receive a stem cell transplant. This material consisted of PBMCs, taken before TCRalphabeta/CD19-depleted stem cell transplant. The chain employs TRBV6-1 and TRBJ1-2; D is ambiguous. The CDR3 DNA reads TGTGCCAGCAGACCCCCATGGGCTAACTATGGCTACACCTTC. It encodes CASRPPWANYGYTF.